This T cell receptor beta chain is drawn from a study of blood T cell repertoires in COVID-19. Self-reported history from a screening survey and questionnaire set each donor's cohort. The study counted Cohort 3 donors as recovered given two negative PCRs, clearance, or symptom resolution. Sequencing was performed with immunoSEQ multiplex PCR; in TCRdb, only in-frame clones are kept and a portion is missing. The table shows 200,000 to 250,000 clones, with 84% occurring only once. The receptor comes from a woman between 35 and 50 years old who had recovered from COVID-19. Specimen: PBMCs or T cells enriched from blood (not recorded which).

The CDR3 protein is CASSPDRAIMNTEAFF. The CDR3 DNA reads TGTGCCAGCTCACCGGACAGGGCGATAATGAACACTGAAGCTTTCTTT. V is TRBV18 and J is TRBJ1-1; 8 bases align to TRBD1. The germline V gene has CDR1 KGHSH and CDR2 LQKENI. The CDR3 length is 16 residues. V shed 3 bases, J shed 0 bases, and the junction held 6 bases outside the gene matches.